This T cell receptor (beta chain) was recorded in a study of CD8 T cells in Susac syndrome. Study results and limitations: In Susac patients, clonal expansion was not detected in CD4+ cells.

To note about this clonotype: Its specificity is unknown.

Sequencing of TCR beta was performed on blood CD8+ and CD4+ T cells. The diagnostic criteria were recently defined, and patients with Susac syndrome met them for definite or probable disease. With random hexamers, reverse transcription was performed on about 0.5 to 1 ug of RNA. With immunoSEQ multiplex PCR, TCR beta CDR3 was amplified across 54 Vbeta and 13 Jbeta. TCRdb processed the immunoSEQ multiplex PCR reads anew with MiXCR; each CDR3 protein has one entry. The repertoire includes 67,000 or so distinct CDR3 sequences, about 92% of them detected once, and about 0.14% sits in the top ten. The sequenced sample consisted of CD4+ T cells from PBMCs. The sequence was collected from a human donor with Susac syndrome.

The CDR3 loop reads CASSPDRGVTEAFF. The CDR3 bases are TGTGCCAGCTCACCGGACAGGGGGGTAACTGAAGCTTTCTTT. The chain joins TRBV18 to TRBJ1-1; 10 bases fit TRBD1. The CDR3 consists of 14 residues. From germline, CDR1 is KGHSH and CDR2 LQKENI. The trim removed 3 bases at V and 5 bases at J, leaving 3 bases unmatched.